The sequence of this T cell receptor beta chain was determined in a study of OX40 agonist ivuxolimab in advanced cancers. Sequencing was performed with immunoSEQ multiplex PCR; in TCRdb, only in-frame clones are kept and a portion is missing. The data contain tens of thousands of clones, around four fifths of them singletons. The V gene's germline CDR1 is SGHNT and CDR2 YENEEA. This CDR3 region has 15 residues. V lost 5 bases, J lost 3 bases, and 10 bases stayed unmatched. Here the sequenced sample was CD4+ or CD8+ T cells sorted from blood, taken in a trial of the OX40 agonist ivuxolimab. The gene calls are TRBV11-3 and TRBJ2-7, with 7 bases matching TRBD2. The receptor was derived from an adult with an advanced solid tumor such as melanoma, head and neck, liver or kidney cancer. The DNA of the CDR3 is TGTGCCAGCAGCCCGGGGGGAGCCAATTTCTACGAGCAGTACTTC. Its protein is CASSPGGANFYEQYF.